These 21 T cell receptor beta chains were sequenced from one sample in a study of T cell responses to AZD1222 COVID-19 vaccine. Using immunoSEQ multiplex PCR, the repertoire was profiled, and TCRdb retains in-frame clones only, with some absent. The data contain 150,000 or so clones, around 93% of them singletons. The sample in question was peripheral blood, obtained on day 0 of AZD1222 vaccination. The source is an adult in good health.

V and J are TRBV14 and TRBJ2-7; maybe TRBD1 (5 bases). The CDR3 totals 15 residues. Germline assignment: CDR1 SGHDN and CDR2 FVKESK. V was pared by 4 bases and J by 1 base, with 14 bases between. The CDR3: CASSPTSGLSYEQYF. In DNA, the CDR3 is TGTGCCAGCAGCCCCACGTCAGGGTTATCCTACGAGCAGTACTTC.

V gene TRBV5-6 combines with J gene TRBJ1-3; D uncertain. The V end lost 0 bases, the J end lost 0 bases, and 10 bases lay between the germline ends. The CDR3 has 16 residues. Germline V gene lookup returns CDR1 SGHDT and CDR2 YYEEEE. The CDR3 nucleotides read TGTGCCAGCAGCTTGGCCGCGACCAGCTCTGGAAACACCATATATTTT. It translates to CASSLAATSSGNTIYF.

V usage is TRBV12-3 or TRBV12-4 and J usage is TRBJ1-2; TRBD1 aligns across 7 bases. Trimming removed 3 bases from V and 7 bases from J; junction bases left unmatched: 2. This CDR3 spans 12 amino acids. CDR3 in amino acids: CASSFDRAGYTF. The CDR3 DNA follows: TGTGCCAGCAGTTTTGACAGGGCTGGCTACACCTTC.

J is TRBJ2-5 and V is TRBV29-1; 12 bases agree with TRBD2. The V gene end was trimmed by 1 base and the J gene end by 5 bases; junction bases not matched to a gene: 8. This CDR3 comprises 16 residues. Germline assignment: CDR1 SQVTM and CDR2 ANQGSEA. CDR3 protein: CSVEGPRLAGVETQYF. The CDR3 DNA follows: TGCAGCGTTGAAGGCCCCCGACTAGCGGGGGTTGAGACCCAGTACTTC. Looking up the rest from reference TRBV29-1 and TRBJ2-5 gives the full variable domain: SAVISQKPSRDICQRGTSLTIQCQVDSQVTMMFWYRQQPGQSLTLIATANQGSEATYESGFVIDKFPISRPNLTFSTLTVSNMSPEDSSIYLCSVEGPRLAGVETQYFGPGTRLLVL.

J is TRBJ1-2 and V is TRBV15; no firm D call. V was shortened by 2 bases and J by 8 bases, with 15 bases between the two germline ends. The CDR3 contains 14 residues. CDR1 is LNHNV and CDR2 is YYDKDF in the germline V gene (reference sequence). This CDR3 reads CATSRTGLTVGYTF. In DNA, the CDR3 is TGTGCCACCAGCAGAACCGGGCTAACAGTCGGCTACACCTTC.

The chain couples TRBV15 to TRBJ2-1, with TRBD2 as a possible D gene (5 bases). CDR1 and CDR2 from the germline V gene are LNHNV and YYDKDF (reference sequence). Trimming removed 3 bases at V and 7 bases at J, with 13 bases between. The CDR3 has 14 amino acids. The CDR3 DNA sequence: TGTGCCACCAGCAGGGACGATCGGAGGAATGAGCAGTTCTTC. Translated, it gives CATSRDDRRNEQFF. Drawing the rest from reference TRBV15 and TRBJ2-1, the complete variable domain is DAMVIQNPRYQVTQFGKPVTLSCSQTLNHNVMYWYQQKSSQAPKLLFHYYDKDFNNEADTPDNFQSRRPNTSFCFLDIRSPGLGDTAMYLCATSRDDRRNEQFFGPGTRLTVL.

The chain recombines TRBV2 with TRBJ1-1; 7 positions agree with TRBD1. V was clipped by 5 bases and J by 0 bases; unmatched bases: 6. Germline V CDR1 and CDR2: SNHLY, FYNNEI. The CDR3 is 15 amino acids. The CDR3 reads CASSSTGVVNTEAFF. The CDR3 DNA sequence: TGTGCCAGCAGTTCTACAGGGGTTGTGAACACTGAAGCTTTCTTT.

The V and J genes are TRBV3-1 (or the pseudogene TRBV3-2) and TRBJ1-5; D gene ambiguous. The V end was cut by 1 base, the J end by 9 bases, with 13 bases between. CDR3 length: 14 amino acids. Per the germline V gene, CDR1 is LGHDT and CDR2 is YNNKEL (reference sequence). In DNA, the CDR3 is TGTGCCAGCAGCCAAGTGGGAGGGAGGGTGCCCCAGCATTTT. Its protein is CASSQVGGRVPQHF.

V and J are TRBV29-1 and TRBJ2-5; no definite D call. Germline CDR1 SQVTM, CDR2 ANQGSEA. The CDR3 totals 13 residues. V dropped 1 base and J dropped 5 bases, with 11 bases sitting between them. The CDR3 reads CSVEGESWETQYF. Here the CDR3 DNA reads TGCAGCGTTGAAGGAGAGAGTTGGGAGACCCAGTACTTC.

The rearrangement uses TRBV3-1 (or the pseudogene TRBV3-2) and TRBJ2-5, with 9 bases matching TRBD2. This CDR3 comprises 15 residues. V lost 6 bases, J lost 2 bases, and 7 bases stayed unmatched. CDR1 LGHDT and CDR2 YNNKEL come from the germline V gene (reference sequence). The CDR3 coding sequence is TGTGCCAGCAGTCTTAGAGCGGGGGGACAAGAGACCCAGTACTTC. Translated, it gives CASSLRAGGQETQYF.

The chain recombines TRBV6-5 with TRBJ2-1; a weak D match, TRBD2 (6 bases). The CDR3 spans 15 residues. The germline V gene encodes CDR1 MNHEY and CDR2 SVGAGI. V lost 5 bases, J lost 0 bases, and 11 bases lay in between. The CDR3 region has the DNA TGTGCCAGCAGTAGGGACTTCAACTCCTACAATGAGCAGTTCTTC. Protein product: CASSRDFNSYNEQFF.

The rearrangement links TRBV28 to TRBJ1-5; D not certain. V lost 5 bases and J lost 3, with 11 bases in between. CDR3 length: 14 residues. Germline CDR1 reads MDHEN; CDR2 reads SYDVKM. CDR3 in amino acids: CASSAGELNQPQHF. The CDR3 nucleotides read TGTGCCAGCAGTGCTGGGGAGCTCAATCAGCCCCAGCATTTT.

CDR3 coding DNA: TGTGCCAGCAGCACGGGACTAGCGTTGGATGAGCAGTTCTTC. Translated, it gives CASSTGLALDEQFF. The chain is built from TRBV5-6 and TRBJ2-1, with 10 bases lining up with TRBD2. Trimming at V came to 4 bases and at J to 8 bases, leaving 6 bases not matched to a gene. This CDR3 has 14 amino acids. CDR1 is SGHDT, CDR2 YYEEEE, per germline.

The chain joins TRBV27 to TRBJ1-5, with a weak D call TRBD1 (6 bases). CDR1 is MNHEY and CDR2 is SMNVEV in the germline V gene (reference sequence). This CDR3 has 16 residues. The germline V and J ends were trimmed by 5 bases and 3 bases, with 17 bases remaining between them. The CDR3 protein is CASSPRGQGHNQPQHF. The CDR3 DNA is TGTGCCAGCAGTCCGCGGGGGCAGGGACACAATCAGCCCCAGCATTTT.

This clone appeared a few times. Other DNA sequences in the sample encode the same CDR3. The V gene is TRBV24-1, the J gene TRBJ1-2; 8 bases are shared with TRBD1. Trimming removed 3 bases from V and 2 bases from J; junction bases left unmatched: 4. The germline V gene encodes CDR1 KGHDR and CDR2 SFDVKD. The CDR3 runs to 15 residues. The chain's CDR3 is CATSDPGQGNYGYTF. DNA for the CDR3: TGTGCCACCAGTGATCCCGGACAGGGAAACTATGGCTACACCTTC.

This chain joins TRBV3-1 (or the pseudogene TRBV3-2) and TRBJ1-3, with 11 bases that match TRBD1. Germline trimming cut 2 bases from V and 0 bases from J; bases unmatched to any gene: 6. Germline assignment: CDR1 LGHDT and CDR2 YNNKEL (reference sequence). This CDR3 region has 18 residues. The CDR3 here is CASSQRTGGLLSGNTIYF. The CDR3 DNA is TGTGCCAGCAGCCAACGGACAGGGGGCCTTCTCTCTGGAAACACCATATATTTT.

The gene calls are TRBV25-1 and TRBJ1-4; D is ambiguous. This CDR3 has 11 amino acids. Trimming left V 2 bases short and J 8 bases short, with 3 bases between. The germline gives CDR1 MGHDK, CDR2 SYGVNS. CDR3 nucleotide sequence: TGTGCCAGCAGTGAAGGAGAAAAACTGTTTTTT. Translating it yields CASSEGEKLFF.

The rearrangement uses TRBV7-8 and TRBJ2-1; D is ambiguous. CDR3 length equals 11 residues. Germline CDR1 SGHVS, CDR2 FQNEAQ. The ends were cut back, 8 bases at V and 8 bases at J, with 10 bases in the middle. The CDR3 DNA follows: TGTGCCAGCGGGCCACTCGATGAGCAGTTCTTC. It translates to CASGPLDEQFF. The full variable domain, completed using reference TRBV7-8 and TRBJ2-1, is GAGVSQSPRYKVAKRGQDVALRCDPISGHVSLFWYQQALGQGPEFLTYFQNEAQLDKSGLPSDRFFAERPEGSVSTLKIQRTQQEDSAVYLCASGPLDEQFFGPGTRLTVL.

The rearrangement uses TRBV7-9 and TRBJ1-1; D gene unclear. The CDR3 covers 11 residues. Germline CDR1 and CDR2: SEHNR and FQNEAQ (reference sequence). V was shortened by 2 bases and J by 10 bases, with 8 bases between the two germline ends. CDR3: CASSLSLGAFF. CDR3 nucleotides: TGTGCCAGCAGCTTAAGTTTGGGAGCTTTCTTT.

This clone was seen a single time. This chain uses TRBV18 with TRBJ2-7; 7 positions agree with TRBD1. V trimming: 3 bases; J trimming: 4 bases; junction bases outside the gene matches: 12. This CDR3 is 16 amino acids long. CDR1 is KGHSH and CDR2 is LQKENI in the germline V gene. The CDR3 sequence is CASSPVLQGTLYEQYF. CDR3 coding DNA: TGTGCCAGCTCACCCGTGCTACAGGGGACCCTTTACGAGCAGTACTTC. The full variable domain, with the rest looked up from reference TRBV18 and TRBJ2-7, is NAGVMQNPRHLVRRRGQEARLRCSPMKGHSHVYWYRQLPEEGLKFMVYLQKENIIDESGMPKERFSAEFPKEGPSILRIQQVVRGDSAAYFCASSPVLQGTLYEQYFGPGTRLTVT.

The chain joins TRBV10-3 to TRBJ1-6, with D possibly matching TRBD1 (5 bases). Per the germline V gene, CDR1 is ENHRY and CDR2 is SYGVKD. The CDR3 contains 15 residues. Deletions cut 10 bases from V and 6 bases from J, with 19 bases between. The CDR3 loop reads CATAAHTGVNSPLHF. The CDR3 DNA reads TGTGCCACCGCCGCCCACACAGGTGTTAATTCACCCCTCCACTTT.